This T cell receptor (beta chain) was observed in a study of cytomegalovirus exposure and HLA in healthy donors. Across the whole study: Across some 400 genotyped donors, approximately 80% landed in the Caucasian-associated ancestry cluster.

Of note for this clone: Its cognate antigen is unknown.

Primers included in the PCR were 60 Vbeta and 13 Jbeta primers. Assay: immunoSEQ multiplex PCR; the TCRdb copy retains only in-frame clones and omits some. This sample carries over 120,000 clones, about 77% of them seen once, and the ten largest clones take around 3.6%. Study outcomes and limitations: A later analysis reportedly found that, within productive TCRs, an Asian-associated ancestry cluster had fewer N-insertions than the mean observed across the roughly 610 donors. Later on, an analysis tied 15,000 to 20,000 TCR beta sequences to HLA alleles at 0.05 false discovery rate. Donor immune exposure was known only as CMV serostatus.

Sequencing input: PBMCs. This TCR was recovered from a male donor in good health and CMV-seronegative.

In DNA, the CDR3 is TGTGCCATCAGTGAAAGGGGATCAGCCAAAAACATTCAGTACTTC. Protein sequence: CAISERGSAKNIQYF. The chain joins TRBV10-3 to TRBJ2-4; D might be TRBD1 (5 bases). From germline, CDR1 is ENHRY and CDR2 SYGVKD. Trimming took off 3 bases at V and 0 bases at J, with 9 bases between the two ends. CDR3 length equals 15 residues.